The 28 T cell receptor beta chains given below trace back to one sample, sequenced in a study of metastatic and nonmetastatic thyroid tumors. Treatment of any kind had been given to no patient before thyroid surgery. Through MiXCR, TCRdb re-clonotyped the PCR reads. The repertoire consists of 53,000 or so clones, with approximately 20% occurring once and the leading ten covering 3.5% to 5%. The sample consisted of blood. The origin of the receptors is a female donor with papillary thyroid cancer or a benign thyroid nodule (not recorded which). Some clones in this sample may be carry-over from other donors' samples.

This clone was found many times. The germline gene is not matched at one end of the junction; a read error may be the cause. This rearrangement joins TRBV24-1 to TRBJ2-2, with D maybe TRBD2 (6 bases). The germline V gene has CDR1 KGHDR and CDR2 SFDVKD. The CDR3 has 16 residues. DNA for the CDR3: TGTGCCGCCAGTTTAGGCGGGGAGTGGAAAACCGGGGAGCTGTTTTTT. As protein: CAASLGGEWKTGELFF.

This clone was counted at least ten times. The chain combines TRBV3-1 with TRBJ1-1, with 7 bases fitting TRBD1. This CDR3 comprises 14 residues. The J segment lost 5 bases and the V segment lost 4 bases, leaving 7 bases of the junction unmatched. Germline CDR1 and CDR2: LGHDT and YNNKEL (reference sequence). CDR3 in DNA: TGTGCCAGCAGCCCTTGGACAGGACAAACTGAAGCTTTCTTT. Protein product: CASSPWTGQTEAFF.

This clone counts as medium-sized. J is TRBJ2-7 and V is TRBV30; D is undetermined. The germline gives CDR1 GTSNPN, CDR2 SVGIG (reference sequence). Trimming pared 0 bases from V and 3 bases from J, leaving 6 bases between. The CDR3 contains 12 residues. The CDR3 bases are TGTGCCTGGAGTGTGAGAGGCTACGAGCAGTACTTC. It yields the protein CAWSVRGYEQYF. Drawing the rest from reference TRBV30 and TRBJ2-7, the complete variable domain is SQTIHQWPATLVQPVGSPLSLECTVEGTSNPNLYWYRQAAGRGLQLLFYSVGIGQISSEVPQNLSASRPQDRQFILSSKKLLLSDSGFYLCAWSVRGYEQYFGPGTRLTVT.

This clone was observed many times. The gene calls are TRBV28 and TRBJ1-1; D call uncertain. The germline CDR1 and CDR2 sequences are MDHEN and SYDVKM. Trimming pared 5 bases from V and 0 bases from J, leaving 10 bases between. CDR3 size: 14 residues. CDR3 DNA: TGTGCCAGCAGTCCAGGAAGGCTGAACACTGAAGCTTTCTTT. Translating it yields CASSPGRLNTEAFF.

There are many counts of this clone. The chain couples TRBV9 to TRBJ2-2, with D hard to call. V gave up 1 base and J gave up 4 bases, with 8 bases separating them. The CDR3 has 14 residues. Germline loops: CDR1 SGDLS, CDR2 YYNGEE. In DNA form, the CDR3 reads TGTGCCAGCAGCGTAACTCCGAGCACCGGGGAGCTGTTTTTT. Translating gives CASSVTPSTGELFF.

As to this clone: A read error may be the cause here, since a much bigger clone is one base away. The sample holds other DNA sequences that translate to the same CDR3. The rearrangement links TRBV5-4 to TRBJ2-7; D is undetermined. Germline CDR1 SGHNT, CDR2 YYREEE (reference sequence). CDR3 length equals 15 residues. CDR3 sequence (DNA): TGTGCCAGCAGTTTGGCCGCCGACGCAGGCTACGAGCAGTACTTC. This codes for CASSLAADAGYEQYF.

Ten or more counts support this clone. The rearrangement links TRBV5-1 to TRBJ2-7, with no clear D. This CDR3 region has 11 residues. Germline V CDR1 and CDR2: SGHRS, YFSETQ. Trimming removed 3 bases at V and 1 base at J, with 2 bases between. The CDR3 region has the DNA TGCGCCAGCAGCTCGTCCTACGAGCAGTACTTC. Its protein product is CASSSSYEQYF. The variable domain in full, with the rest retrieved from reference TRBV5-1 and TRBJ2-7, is KAGVTQTPRYLIKTRGQQVTLSCSPISGHRSVSWYQQTPGQGLQFLFEYFSETQRNKGNFPGRFSGRQFSNSRSEMNVSTLELGDSALYLCASSSSYEQYFGPGTRLTVT.

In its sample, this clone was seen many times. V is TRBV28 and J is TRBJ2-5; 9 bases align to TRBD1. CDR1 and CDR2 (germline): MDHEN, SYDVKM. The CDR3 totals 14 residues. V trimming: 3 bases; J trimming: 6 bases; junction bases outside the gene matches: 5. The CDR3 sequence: CASSFRQGVKTQYF. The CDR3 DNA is TGTGCCAGCAGTTTCCGACAGGGGGTAAAGACCCAGTACTTC.

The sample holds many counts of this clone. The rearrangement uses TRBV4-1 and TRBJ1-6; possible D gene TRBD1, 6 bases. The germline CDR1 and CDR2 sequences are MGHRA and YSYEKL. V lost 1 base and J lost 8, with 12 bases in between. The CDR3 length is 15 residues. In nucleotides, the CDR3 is TGCGCCAGCAGCCAAGTCGTAGGGGGATATTCACCCCTCCACTTT. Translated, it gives CASSQVVGGYSPLHF.

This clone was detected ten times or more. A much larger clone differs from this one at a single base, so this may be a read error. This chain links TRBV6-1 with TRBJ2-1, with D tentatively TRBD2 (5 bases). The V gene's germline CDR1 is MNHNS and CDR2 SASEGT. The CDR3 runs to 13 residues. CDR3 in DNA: TGTGCCAGCAAAGGGAGTCTAGGAGATGAGCAGTCCTTC. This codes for CASKGSLGDEQSF.

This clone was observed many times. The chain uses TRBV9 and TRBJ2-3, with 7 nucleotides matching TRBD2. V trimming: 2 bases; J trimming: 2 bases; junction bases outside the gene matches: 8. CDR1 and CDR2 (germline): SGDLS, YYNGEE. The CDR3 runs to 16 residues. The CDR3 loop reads CASSVSASGYTDTQYF. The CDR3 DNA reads TGTGCCAGCAGCGTGTCGGCTAGCGGATACACAGATACGCAGTATTTT.

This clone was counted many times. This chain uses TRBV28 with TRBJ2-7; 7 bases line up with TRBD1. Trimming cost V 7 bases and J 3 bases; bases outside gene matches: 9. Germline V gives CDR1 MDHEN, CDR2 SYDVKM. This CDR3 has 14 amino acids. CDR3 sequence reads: CASTDRVSGYEQYF. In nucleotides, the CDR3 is TGTGCCAGCACCGACAGGGTGTCAGGCTACGAGCAGTACTTC.

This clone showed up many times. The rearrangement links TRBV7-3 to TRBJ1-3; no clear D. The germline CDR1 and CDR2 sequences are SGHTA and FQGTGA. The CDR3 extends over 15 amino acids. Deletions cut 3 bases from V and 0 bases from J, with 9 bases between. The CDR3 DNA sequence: TGTGCCAGCAGCTTGGACGGATACTCTGGAAACACCATATATTTT. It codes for CASSLDGYSGNTIYF. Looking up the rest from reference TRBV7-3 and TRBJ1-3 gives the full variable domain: GAGVSQTPSNKVTEKGKYVELRCDPISGHTALYWYRQSLGQGPEFLIYFQGTGAADDSGLPNDRFFAVRPEGSVSTLKIQRTERGDSAVYLCASSLDGYSGNTIYFGEGSWLTVV.

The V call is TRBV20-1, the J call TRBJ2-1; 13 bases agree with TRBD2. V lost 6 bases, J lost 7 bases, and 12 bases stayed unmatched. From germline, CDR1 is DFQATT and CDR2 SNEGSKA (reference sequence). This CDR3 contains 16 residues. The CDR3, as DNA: TGCAGTGCGCCTCCCACTAGCGGGAGGGCTAAAAATGAGCAGTTCTTC. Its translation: CSAPPTSGRAKNEQFF.

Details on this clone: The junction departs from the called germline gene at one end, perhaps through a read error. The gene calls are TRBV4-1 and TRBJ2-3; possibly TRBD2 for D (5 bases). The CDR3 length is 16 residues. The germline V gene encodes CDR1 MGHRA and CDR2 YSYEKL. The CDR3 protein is CASSPLVAGNTDTQYF. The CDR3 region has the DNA TGTGCCAGCAGCCCCCTCGTGGCGGGCAACACAGATACGCAGTATTTT.

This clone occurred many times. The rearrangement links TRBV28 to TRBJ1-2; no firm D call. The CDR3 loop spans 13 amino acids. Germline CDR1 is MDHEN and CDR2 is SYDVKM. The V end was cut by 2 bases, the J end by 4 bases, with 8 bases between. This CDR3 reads CASSLTAFYGYTF. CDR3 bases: TGTGCCAGCAGTTTAACAGCATTCTATGGCTACACCTTC.

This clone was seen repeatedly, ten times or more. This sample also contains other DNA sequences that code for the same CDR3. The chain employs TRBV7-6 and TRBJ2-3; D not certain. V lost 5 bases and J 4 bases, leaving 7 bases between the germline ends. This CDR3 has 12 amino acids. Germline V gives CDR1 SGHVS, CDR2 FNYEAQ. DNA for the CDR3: TGTGCCAGCAGCCCGGCGGCAGATACGCAGTATTTT. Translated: CASSPAADTQYF.

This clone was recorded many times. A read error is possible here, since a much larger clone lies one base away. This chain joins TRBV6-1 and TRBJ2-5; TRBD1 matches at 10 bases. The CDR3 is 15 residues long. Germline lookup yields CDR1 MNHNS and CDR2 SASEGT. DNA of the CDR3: TGTGCCGGCAGTGGCAGACAGGGGGCTATAGAGACCCAGTACTTC. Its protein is CAGSGRQGAIETQYF.

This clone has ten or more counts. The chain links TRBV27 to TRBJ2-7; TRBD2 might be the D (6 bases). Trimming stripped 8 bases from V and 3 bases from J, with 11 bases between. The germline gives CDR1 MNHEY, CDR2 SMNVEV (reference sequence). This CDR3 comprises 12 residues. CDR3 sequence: CASGRDFYEQYF. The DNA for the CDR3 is TGTGCCAGCGGCCGGGACTTCTACGAGCAGTACTTC.

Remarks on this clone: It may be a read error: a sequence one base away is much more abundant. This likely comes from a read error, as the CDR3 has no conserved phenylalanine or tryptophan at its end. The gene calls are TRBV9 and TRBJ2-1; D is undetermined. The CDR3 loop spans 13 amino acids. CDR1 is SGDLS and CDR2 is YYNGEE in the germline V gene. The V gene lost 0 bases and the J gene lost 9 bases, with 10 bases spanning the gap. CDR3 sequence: CASSVDASPEQFL. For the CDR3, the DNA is TGTGCCAGCAGCGTAGACGCCTCCCCTGAGCAGTTCCTC.

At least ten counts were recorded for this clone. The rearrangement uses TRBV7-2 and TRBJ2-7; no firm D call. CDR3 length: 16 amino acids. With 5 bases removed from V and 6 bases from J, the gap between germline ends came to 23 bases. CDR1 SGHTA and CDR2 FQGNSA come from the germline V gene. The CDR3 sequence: CASSPTAAGLWGEQYF. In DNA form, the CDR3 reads TGTGCCAGCAGCCCCACAGCTGCCGGGTTGTGGGGCGAGCAGTACTTC.

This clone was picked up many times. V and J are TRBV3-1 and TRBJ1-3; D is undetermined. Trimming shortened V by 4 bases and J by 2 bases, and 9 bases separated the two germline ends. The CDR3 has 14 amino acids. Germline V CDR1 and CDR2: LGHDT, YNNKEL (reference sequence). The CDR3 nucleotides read TGTGCCAGCAGCCGGTCGGATACTGGAAACACCATATATTTT. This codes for CASSRSDTGNTIYF.

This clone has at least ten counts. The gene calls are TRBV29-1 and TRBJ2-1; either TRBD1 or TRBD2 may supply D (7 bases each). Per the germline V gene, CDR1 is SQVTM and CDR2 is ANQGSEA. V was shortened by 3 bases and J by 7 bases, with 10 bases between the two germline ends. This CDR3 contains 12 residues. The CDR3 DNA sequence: TGCAGCGTTGAGCAGGGGGGGAATGAGCAGTTCTTC. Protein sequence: CSVEQGGNEQFF.

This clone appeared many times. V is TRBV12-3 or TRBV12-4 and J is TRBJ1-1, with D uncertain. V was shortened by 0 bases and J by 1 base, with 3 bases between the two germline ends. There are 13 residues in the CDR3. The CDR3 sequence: CASSLAENTEAFF. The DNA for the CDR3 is TGTGCCAGCAGTTTAGCAGAGAACACTGAAGCTTTCTTT.

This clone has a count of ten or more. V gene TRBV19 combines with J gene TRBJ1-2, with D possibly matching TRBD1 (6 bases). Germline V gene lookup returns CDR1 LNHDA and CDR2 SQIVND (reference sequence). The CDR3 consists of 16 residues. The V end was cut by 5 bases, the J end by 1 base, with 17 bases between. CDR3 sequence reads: CASSSPRTAFNYGYTF. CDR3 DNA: TGTGCCAGTAGTTCCCCCCGGACAGCTTTTAACTATGGCTACACCTTC.

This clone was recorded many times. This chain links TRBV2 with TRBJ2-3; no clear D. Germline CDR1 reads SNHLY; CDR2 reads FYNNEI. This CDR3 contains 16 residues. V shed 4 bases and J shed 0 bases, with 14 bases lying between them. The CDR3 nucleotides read TGTGCCAGCAGTGCCCTCCTGACGGTGAGCACAGATACGCAGTATTTT. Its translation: CASSALLTVSTDTQYF.

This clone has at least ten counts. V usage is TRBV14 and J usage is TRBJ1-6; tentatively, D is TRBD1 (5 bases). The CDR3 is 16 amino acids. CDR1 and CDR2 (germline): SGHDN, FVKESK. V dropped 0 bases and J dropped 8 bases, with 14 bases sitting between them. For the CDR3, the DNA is TGTGCCAGCAGCCAAGATCTTGCAGGGCAAGATTCACCCCTCCACTTT. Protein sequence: CASSQDLAGQDSPLHF.

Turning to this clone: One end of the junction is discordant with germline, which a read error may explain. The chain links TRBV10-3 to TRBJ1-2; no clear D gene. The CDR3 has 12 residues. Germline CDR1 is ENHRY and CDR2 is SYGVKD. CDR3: CAIIESPGCYTF. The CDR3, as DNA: TGTGCCATCATTGAGTCGCCTGGGTGCTACACCTTC.